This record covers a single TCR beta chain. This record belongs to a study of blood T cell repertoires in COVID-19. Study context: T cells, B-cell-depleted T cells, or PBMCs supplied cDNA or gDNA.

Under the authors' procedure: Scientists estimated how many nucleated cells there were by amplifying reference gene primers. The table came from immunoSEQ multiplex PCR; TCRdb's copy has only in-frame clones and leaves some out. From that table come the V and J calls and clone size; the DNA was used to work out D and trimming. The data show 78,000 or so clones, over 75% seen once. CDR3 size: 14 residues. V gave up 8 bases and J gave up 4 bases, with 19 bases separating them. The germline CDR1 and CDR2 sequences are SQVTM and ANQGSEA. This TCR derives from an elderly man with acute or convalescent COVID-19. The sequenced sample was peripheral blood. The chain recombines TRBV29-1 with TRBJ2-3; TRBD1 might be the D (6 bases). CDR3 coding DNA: TGCAGCTTAAAAAAGGGGGAAGGGGCAGATACGCAGTATTTT. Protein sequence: CSLKKGEGADTQYF.